This TCR beta chain was identified during a study of shared clonotypes between healthy human individuals. Clones were sequenced by immunoSEQ multiplex PCR, and TCRdb holds only the in-frame ones, with some missing. This sample has approximately 95,000 clones, with about 68% found just once. Every donor, a Caucasian adult, lived in Nashville, Tennessee. Germline V CDR1 and CDR2: SGHAT, FQDESV (reference sequence). V was pared by 5 bases and J by 1 base, with 13 bases of the junction left unmatched. The CDR3 sequence is 18 residues long. Findings and limits, study-wide: Sequencing depth was predicted to influence how clonotypes are shared among donors. Non-shared clonotypes had lower generation probabilities than those shared by all four donors. Several donors showed sharing of about 5.5% of naive CD4 clonotypes.

This clone was detected once. Its antigen is still unknown. The rearrangement links TRBV11-1 to TRBJ2-1; TRBD1 agrees at 8 bases. The sample taken for sequencing was memory CD8+ T cells sorted from blood. Subset given: CD45RO+ cells pooled with CCR7-negative TemRA cells. The source is a young man in good health. The CDR3 coding sequence is TGTGCCAGCAGCCCACACACAGGACAGGGCCAATCCTACAATGAGCAGTTCTTC. Amino acids: CASSPHTGQGQSYNEQFF.